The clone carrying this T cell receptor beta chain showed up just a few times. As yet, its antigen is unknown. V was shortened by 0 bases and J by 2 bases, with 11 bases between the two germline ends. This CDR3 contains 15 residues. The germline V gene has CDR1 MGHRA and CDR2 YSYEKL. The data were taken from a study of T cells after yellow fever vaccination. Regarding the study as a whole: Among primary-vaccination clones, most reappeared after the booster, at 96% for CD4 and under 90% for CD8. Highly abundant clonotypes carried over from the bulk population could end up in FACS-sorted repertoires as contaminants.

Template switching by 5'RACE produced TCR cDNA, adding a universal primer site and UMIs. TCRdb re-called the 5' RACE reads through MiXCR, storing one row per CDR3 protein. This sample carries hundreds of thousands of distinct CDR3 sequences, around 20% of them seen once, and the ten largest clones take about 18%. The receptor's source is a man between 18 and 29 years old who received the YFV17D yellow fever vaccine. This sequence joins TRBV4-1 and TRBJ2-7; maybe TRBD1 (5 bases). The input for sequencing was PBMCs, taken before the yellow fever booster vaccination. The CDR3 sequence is CASSQDARVTYEQYF. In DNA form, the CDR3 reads TGCGCCAGCAGCCAAGATGCCAGGGTCACCTACGAGCAGTACTTC.